This TCR beta chain was sequenced during a study of T-cell reconstitution after alpha-beta-depleted transplantation in children. Regarding the study as a whole: After transplant, at about two months, alpha-beta T cells were reportedly derived from several hundred expanded graft clones. Hyperexpanded clones declined; after one year, newly produced T cells mostly supplied diversity.

CDR3 length: 14 amino acids. Germline CDR1 SGHDT, CDR2 YYEEEE. V shed 5 bases, J shed 4 bases, and the junction held 4 bases outside the gene matches. Unique molecular identifiers were incorporated into the prepared TCRbeta library. Using its own MiXCR run on the PCR reads, TCRdb lists one record per CDR3 protein. The data contain some 830,000 distinct CDR3 sequences, roughly 15% of them singletons. In this sample, this clonotype turned up a few times. Antigen: not known. This sequence was found in a male patient aged 10 to 17 who had a stem cell transplant for acute lymphoblastic leukemia, so the T cells may come from the graft donor. The sequencing here drew on PBMCs, mostly from graft donor cells, taken 360 days after TCRalphabeta/CD19-depleted stem cell transplant. This chain connects TRBV5-6 to TRBJ2-1, with 9 bases matching TRBD1. The CDR3 DNA sequence: TGTGCCAGCAGACAGGGGGCAAGGTACAATGAGCAGTTCTTC. It yields the protein CASRQGARYNEQFF.